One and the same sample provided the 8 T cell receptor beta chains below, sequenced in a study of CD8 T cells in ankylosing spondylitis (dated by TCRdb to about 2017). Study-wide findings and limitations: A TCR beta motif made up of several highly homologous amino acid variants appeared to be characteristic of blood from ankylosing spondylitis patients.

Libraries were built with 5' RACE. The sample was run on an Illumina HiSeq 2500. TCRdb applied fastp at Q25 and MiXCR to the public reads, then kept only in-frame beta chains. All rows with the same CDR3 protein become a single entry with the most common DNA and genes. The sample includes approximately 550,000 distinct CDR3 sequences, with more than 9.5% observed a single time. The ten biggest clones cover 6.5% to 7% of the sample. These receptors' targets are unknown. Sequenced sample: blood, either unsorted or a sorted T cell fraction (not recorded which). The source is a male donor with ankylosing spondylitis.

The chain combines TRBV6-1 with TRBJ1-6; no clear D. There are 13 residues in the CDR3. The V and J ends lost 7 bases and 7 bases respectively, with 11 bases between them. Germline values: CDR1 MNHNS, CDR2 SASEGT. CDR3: CASTADLNSPLHF. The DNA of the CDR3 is TGTGCCAGCACTGCAGATTTGAATTCACCCCTCCACTTT.

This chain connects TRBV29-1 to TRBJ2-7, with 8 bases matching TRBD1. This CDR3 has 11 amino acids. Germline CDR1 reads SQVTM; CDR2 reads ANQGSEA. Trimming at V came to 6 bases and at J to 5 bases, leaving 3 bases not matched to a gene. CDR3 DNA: TGCAGCGTGGCGGACAGGGACGAGCAGTACTTC. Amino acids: CSVADRDEQYF.

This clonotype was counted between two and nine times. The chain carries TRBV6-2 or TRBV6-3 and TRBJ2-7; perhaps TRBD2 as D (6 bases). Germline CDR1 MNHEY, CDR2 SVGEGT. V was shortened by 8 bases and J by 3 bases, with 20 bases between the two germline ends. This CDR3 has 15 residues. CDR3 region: CASGHDWAGRYEQYF. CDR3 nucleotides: TGTGCCAGCGGCCACGACTGGGCGGGACGCTACGAGCAGTACTTC.

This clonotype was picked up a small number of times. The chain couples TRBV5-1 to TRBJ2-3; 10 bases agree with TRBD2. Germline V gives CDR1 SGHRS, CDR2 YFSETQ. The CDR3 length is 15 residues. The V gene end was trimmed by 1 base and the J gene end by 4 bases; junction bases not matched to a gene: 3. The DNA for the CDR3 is TGCGCCAGCAGCTTGCAGCGGGAGGGACCAGATACGCAGTATTTT. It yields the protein CASSLQREGPDTQYF.

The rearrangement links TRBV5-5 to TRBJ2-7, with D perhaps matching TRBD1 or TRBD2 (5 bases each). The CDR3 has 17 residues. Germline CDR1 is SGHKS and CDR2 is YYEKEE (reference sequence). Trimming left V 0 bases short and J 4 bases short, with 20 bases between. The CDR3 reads CASSLGGTPSIQYEQYF. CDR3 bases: TGTGCCAGCAGCTTGGGGGGGACCCCATCAATCCAATACGAGCAGTACTTC. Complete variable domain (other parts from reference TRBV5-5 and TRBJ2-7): DAGVTQSPTHLIKTRGQQVTLRCSPISGHKSVSWYQQVLGQGPQFIFQYYEKEERGRGNFPDRFSARQFPNYSSELNVNALLLGDSALYLCASSLGGTPSIQYEQYFGPGTRLTVT.

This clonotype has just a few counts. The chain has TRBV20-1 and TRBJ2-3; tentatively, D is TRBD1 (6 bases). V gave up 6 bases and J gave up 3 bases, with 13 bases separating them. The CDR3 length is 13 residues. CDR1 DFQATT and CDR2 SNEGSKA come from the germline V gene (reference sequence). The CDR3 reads CSALRGWTDTQYF. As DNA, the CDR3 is TGCAGTGCGCTCAGGGGATGGACAGATACGCAGTATTTT.

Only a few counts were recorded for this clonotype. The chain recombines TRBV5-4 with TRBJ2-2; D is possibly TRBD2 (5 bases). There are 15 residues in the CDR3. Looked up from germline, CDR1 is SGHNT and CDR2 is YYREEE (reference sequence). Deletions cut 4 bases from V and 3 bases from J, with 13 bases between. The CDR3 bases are TGTGCCAGCAGCCCCGAGGCGCGGGACACCGGGGAGCTGTTTTTT. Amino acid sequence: CASSPEARDTGELFF.

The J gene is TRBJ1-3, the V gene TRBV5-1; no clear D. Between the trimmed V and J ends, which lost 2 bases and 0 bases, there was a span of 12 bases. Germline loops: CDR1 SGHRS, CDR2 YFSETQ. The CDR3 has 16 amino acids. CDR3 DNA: TGCGCCAGCAGCTTTAGAGCACCTGCCTCTGGAAACACCATATATTTT. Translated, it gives CASSFRAPASGNTIYF. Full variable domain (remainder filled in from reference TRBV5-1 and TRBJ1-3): KAGVTQTPRYLIKTRGQQVTLSCSPISGHRSVSWYQQTPGQGLQFLFEYFSETQRNKGNFPGRFSGRQFSNSRSEMNVSTLELGDSALYLCASSFRAPASGNTIYFGEGSWLTVV.